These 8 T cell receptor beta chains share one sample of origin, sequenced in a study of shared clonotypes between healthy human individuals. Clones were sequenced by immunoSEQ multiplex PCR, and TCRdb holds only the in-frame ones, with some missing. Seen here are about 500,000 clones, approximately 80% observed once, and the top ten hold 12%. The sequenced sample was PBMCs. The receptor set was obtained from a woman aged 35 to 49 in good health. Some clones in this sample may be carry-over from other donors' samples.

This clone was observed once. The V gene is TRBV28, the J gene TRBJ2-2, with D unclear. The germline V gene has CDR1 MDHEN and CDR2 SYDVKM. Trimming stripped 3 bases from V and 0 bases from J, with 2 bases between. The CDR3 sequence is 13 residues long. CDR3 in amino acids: CASSFPNTGELFF. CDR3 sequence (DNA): TGTGCCAGCAGTTTCCCGAACACCGGGGAGCTGTTTTTT.

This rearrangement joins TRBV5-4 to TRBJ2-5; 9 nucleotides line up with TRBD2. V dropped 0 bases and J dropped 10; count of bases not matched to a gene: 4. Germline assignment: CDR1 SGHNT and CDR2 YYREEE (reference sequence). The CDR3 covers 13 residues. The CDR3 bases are TGTGCCAGCAGCTTGGGGACTAGCGTTAACCAGTACTTC. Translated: CASSLGTSVNQYF.

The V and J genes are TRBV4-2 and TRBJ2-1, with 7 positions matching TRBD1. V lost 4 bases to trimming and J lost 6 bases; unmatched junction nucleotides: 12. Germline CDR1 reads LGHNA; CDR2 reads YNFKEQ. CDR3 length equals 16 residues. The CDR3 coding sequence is TGTGCCAGCAGCCCAAGGCAGGGGACAGCATCCAATGAGCAGTTCTTC. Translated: CASSPRQGTASNEQFF.

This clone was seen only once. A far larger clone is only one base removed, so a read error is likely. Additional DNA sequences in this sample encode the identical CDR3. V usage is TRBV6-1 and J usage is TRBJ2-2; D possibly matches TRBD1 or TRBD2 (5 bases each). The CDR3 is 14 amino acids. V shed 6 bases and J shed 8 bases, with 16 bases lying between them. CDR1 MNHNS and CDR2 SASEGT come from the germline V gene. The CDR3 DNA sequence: TGTGCCAGCAGCTCTGAGGGGAGTTTGGGGGAGCTGTTTTTT. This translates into CASSSEGSLGELFF.

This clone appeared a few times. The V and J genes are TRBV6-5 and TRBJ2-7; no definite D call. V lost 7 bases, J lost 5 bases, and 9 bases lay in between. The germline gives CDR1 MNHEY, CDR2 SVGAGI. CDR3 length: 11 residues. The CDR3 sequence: CASTMGDEQYF. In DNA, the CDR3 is TGTGCCAGCACTATGGGCGACGAGCAGTACTTC.

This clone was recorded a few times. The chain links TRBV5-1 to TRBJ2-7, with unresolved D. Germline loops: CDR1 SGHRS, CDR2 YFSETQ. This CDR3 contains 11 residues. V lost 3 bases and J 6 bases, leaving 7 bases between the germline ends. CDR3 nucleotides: TGCGCCAGCAGCTCCAGTGTCGAGCAGTACTTC. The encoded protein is CASSSSVEQYF. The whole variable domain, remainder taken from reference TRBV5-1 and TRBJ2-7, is KAGVTQTPRYLIKTRGQQVTLSCSPISGHRSVSWYQQTPGQGLQFLFEYFSETQRNKGNFPGRFSGRQFSNSRSEMNVSTLELGDSALYLCASSSSVEQYFGPGTRLTVT.

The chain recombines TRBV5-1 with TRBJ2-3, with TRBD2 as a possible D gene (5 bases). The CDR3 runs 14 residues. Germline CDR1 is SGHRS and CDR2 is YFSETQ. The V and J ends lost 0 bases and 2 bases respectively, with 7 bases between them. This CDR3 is CASSLERATDTQYF. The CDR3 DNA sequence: TGCGCCAGCAGCTTGGAGAGGGCCACAGATACGCAGTATTTT.

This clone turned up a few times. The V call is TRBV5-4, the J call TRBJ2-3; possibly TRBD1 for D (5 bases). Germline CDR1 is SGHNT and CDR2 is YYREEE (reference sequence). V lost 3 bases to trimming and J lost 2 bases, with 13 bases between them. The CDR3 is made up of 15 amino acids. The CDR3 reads CASSSKGRDTDTQYF. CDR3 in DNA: TGTGCCAGCAGCTCTAAGGGCAGGGACACAGATACGCAGTATTTT. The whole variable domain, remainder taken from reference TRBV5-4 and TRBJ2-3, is ETGVTQSPTHLIKTRGQQVTLRCSSQSGHNTVSWYQQALGQGPQFIFQYYREEENGRGNFPPRFSGLQFPNYSSELNVNALELDDSALYLCASSSKGRDTDTQYFGPGTRLTVL.